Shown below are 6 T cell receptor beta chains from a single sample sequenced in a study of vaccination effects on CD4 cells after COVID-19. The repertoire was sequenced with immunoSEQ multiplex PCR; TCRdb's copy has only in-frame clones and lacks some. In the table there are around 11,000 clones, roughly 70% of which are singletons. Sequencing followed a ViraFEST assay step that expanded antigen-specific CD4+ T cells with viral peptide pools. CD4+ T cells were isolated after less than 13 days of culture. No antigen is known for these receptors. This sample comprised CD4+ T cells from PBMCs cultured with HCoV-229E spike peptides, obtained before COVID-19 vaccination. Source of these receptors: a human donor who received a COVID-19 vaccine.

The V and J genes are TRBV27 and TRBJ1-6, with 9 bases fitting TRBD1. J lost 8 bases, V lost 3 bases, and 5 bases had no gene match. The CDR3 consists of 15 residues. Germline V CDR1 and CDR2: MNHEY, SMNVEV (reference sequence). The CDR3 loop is CASSFSRDRDSPLHF. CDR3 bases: TGTGCCAGCAGTTTTTCCCGGGACAGGGATTCACCCCTCCACTTT.

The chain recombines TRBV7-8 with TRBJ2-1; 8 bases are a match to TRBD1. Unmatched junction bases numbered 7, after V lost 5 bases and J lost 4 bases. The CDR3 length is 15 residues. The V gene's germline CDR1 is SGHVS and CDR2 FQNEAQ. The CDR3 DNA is TGTGCCAGCAGCCGAGACAGGGGAGGTTACAATGAGCAGTTCTTC. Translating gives CASSRDRGGYNEQFF.

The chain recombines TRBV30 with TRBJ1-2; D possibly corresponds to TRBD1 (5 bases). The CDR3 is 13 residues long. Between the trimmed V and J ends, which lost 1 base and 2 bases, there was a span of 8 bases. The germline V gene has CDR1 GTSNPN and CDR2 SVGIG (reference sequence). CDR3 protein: CAWSAGLNYGYTF. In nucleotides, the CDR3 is TGTGCCTGGAGTGCAGGGCTAAACTATGGCTACACCTTC.

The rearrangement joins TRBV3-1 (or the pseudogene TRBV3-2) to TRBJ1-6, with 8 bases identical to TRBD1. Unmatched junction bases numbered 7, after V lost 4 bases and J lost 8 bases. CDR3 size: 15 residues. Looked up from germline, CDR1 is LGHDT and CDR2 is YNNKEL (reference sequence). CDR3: CASSPRDRSYSPLHF. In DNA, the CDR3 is TGTGCCAGCAGCCCCCGGGACAGGTCTTATTCACCCCTCCACTTT.

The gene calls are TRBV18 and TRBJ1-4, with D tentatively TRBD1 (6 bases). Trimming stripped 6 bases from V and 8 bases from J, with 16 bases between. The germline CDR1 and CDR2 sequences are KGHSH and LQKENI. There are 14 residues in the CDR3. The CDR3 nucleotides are TGTGCCAGCTCCCTCGGGGGGCAAGAGGAAAAACTGTTTTTT. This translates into CASSLGGQEEKLFF.

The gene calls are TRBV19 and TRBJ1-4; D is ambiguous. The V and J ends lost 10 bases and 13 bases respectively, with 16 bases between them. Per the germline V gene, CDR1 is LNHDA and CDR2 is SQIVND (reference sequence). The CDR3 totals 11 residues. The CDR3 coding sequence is TGTGCCATTCCGGGGTGCGATATACTGTTTTTT. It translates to CAIPGCDILFF.